This TCR beta chain was found in a study of OX40 agonist ivuxolimab in advanced cancers. Comments on this clone: The antigen is not known.

The repertoire was sequenced with immunoSEQ multiplex PCR; TCRdb's copy has only in-frame clones and lacks some. The sample contains tens of thousands of clones, about 90% of which appear only once. Germline CDR1 and CDR2: LGHNA and YNFKEQ. V was clipped by 0 bases and J by 0 bases, with 12 bases between them. The CDR3 spans 17 residues. General study results and limits: Compared with CD4+, CD8+ T cells on average had more expanded clones. In a subset of nonresponders, normalized T-cell clonal expansion was also low. Expanded peripheral T-cell antigen specificity went undetermined. In the 0.1 to 3.0 mg/kg range, CD4+ and CD8+ blood T cells had expanded clonally by week 6.

Sequencing was performed on CD4+ or CD8+ T cells sorted from blood, taken in a trial of the OX40 agonist ivuxolimab. V and J are TRBV4-2 and TRBJ1-5, with D hard to call. The clonotype was recovered from an adult with an advanced solid tumor such as melanoma, head and neck, liver or kidney cancer. The CDR3: CASSQDLWGNSNQPQHF. The CDR3 region has the DNA TGTGCCAGCAGCCAAGATCTTTGGGGTAATAGCAATCAGCCCCAGCATTTT.